A selection of T cell receptor beta chains follows, all from one sample in a study of T-cell memory formation after mild COVID-19. TCRdb ran MiXCR on the 5' RACE reads and lists one entry per CDR3 protein. In the table there are 550,000 to 600,000 distinct CDR3 sequences, 15% to 20% of which are singletons. The sample was PBMCs or a T cell subset sorted from them (not recorded which). The receptors shown here come from an adult woman who had mild COVID-19 (a few samples of this study predate the infection). Cell type and time point are not known. The CDR3 runs from the conserved cysteine through the conserved F or W.

15	TRBV6-5	TRBJ1-1	CASSGRRDANTEAFF
17	TRBV6-5	TRBJ2-4	CASRLLRTGGEKNIQYF
13	TRBV5-1	TRBJ1-2	CASSEDRYYGYTF
13	TRBV4-3	TRBJ1-5	CASSQDGWQPQHF
14	TRBV9	TRBJ2-5	CASSATGVQETQYF
12	TRBV30	TRBJ2-7	CAWSVYFYEQYF
15	TRBV28	TRBJ2-7	CASSLTSGATYEQYF
13	TRBV11-3	TRBJ2-3	CASSLDPFVTQYF
14	TRBV9	TRBJ2-2	CASSANANTGELFF
13	TRBV18	TRBJ1-5	CASSPPSAGPQHF
15	TRBV12-3/TRBV12-4	TRBJ2-1	CASATLAARYNEQFF
13	TRBV19	TRBJ2-3	CASSTSRGDTQYF
16	TRBV27	TRBJ2-7	CASSSISGEVPDGQYF
15	TRBV6-6	TRBJ2-7	CASSYLLDSPYEQYF
12	TRBV7-8	TRBJ1-2	CASSVSQEGYTF
14	TRBV6-2/TRBV6-3	TRBJ1-1	CASSYEGESTEAFF
13	TRBV29-1	TRBJ2-2	CSVDQGNTGELFF
14	TRBV6-1	TRBJ2-7	CASSWSGLAYEQYF
18	TRBV15	TRBJ2-1	CATSRGLAGPGGVDEQFF
15	TRBV4-2	TRBJ2-1	CASSQDRGPYNEQFF
14	TRBV5-5	TRBJ1-4	CASSLEGVGEKLFF
14	TRBV28	TRBJ1-1	CASPKGDMNTEAFF